The clone carrying this T cell receptor beta chain has a single count. Its target is unknown. This sample was taken from a study of vaccination effects on CD4 cells after COVID-19. Findings of the study overall: Of the vaccine-induced clones from healthy vaccinees, merely 1 of 255 recognized common cold coronaviruses as well. Infection-derived and vaccine-derived clones contracted markedly late after vaccination.

Using viral peptide pools, the ViraFEST assay grew out antigen-specific CD4+ T cells prior to sequencing. Culture lasted 10 days before CD4+ T cell isolation. No vaccinee had earlier SARS-CoV-2 infection, and nucleocapsid antibodies were negative. With roughly 10 ug/ml peptides and around 9.6 IU/ml IL-2, 2 million or so PBMC per well were cultured. The junction had 9 bases not matched to a gene; V was cut back by 4 bases and J by 1 base. This CDR3 comprises 16 residues. From germline, CDR1 is KGHSH and CDR2 LQKENI. Sequencing used immunoSEQ multiplex PCR; TCRdb keeps in-frame clones, though not all of them. The sample yields about 23,000 clones, roughly two thirds seen once.

V usage is TRBV18 and J usage is TRBJ1-1; the match to TRBD1 covers 7 bases. Here the sequenced sample was CD4+ T cells from PBMCs cultured with SARS-CoV-2 spike peptides, taken before COVID-19 vaccination. The TCR sequence derives from a human donor who received a COVID-19 vaccine. The CDR3 bases are TGTGCCAGCTCACGCGACAAGGGGGCTTCGAACACTGAAGCTTTCTTT. This translates into CASSRDKGASNTEAFF.